A single sample gave rise to the 6 T cell receptor beta chains below, sequenced in a study of early stage breast cancer tumors. The repertoire was sequenced with immunoSEQ multiplex PCR; TCRdb's copy has only in-frame clones and lacks some. This table has approximately 9,500 clones, approximately 72% appearing once. Sequenced material: breast tumor tissue. The receptor set was obtained from a person between 50 and 60 years old with breast cancer.

The chain links TRBV4-2 to TRBJ2-2; 10 bases match TRBD2. The junction had 10 bases not matched to a gene; V was cut back by 1 base and J by 5 bases. Germline CDR1 LGHNA, CDR2 YNFKEQ. This CDR3 comprises 18 residues. The DNA of the CDR3 is TGTGCCAGCAGCCAAGGTGCTAGCGGGAGTTTAAAGACCGGGGAGCTGTTTTTT. Its translation: CASSQGASGSLKTGELFF.

CDR3 sequence reads: CASSKGRRDRDDEQFF. The CDR3 DNA sequence: TGTGCCAGCAGCAAAGGCCGCCGGGACAGGGACGATGAGCAGTTCTTC. V gene TRBV21-1 combines with J gene TRBJ2-1; TRBD1 reflects the table's D call only, with no check against the DNA. TRBV21-1 is marked as a pseudogene. This CDR3 has 16 residues.

The chain couples TRBV4-1 to TRBJ2-3; D ambiguous. The V end was cut by 0 bases, the J end by 0 bases, with 7 bases between. This CDR3 comprises 15 residues. Germline values: CDR1 MGHRA, CDR2 YSYEKL. The CDR3 DNA sequence: TGCGCCAGCAGCCAAGAGTTTCTAAGCACAGATACGCAGTATTTT. Translation: CASSQEFLSTDTQYF.

This clone was found a few times. The V gene is TRBV10-1, the J gene TRBJ2-7; the D is unclear. Trimming shortened V by 0 bases and J by 6 bases, and 6 bases separated the two germline ends. The germline V gene has CDR1 WNHNN and CDR2 SYGVQD (reference sequence). The CDR3 is made up of 12 amino acids. CDR3 DNA sequence: TGCGCCAGCAGTGAGTCTGGCGCCGAGCAGTACTTC. As protein: CASSESGAEQYF.

The V and J genes are TRBV7-2 and TRBJ2-7; D unclear. The CDR3 totals 12 residues. The V end lost 1 base, the J end lost 1 base, and 2 bases lay between the germline ends. CDR1 is SGHTA and CDR2 is FQGNSA in the germline V gene. CDR3 sequence reads: CASSLVSYEQYF. DNA of the CDR3: TGTGCCAGCAGCTTAGTTTCCTACGAGCAGTACTTC. The full variable domain, rest sourced from reference TRBV7-2 and TRBJ2-7, is GAGVSQSPSNKVTEKGKDVELRCDPISGHTALYWYRQSLGQGLEFLIYFQGNSAPDKSGLPSDRFSAERTGGSVSTLTIQRTQQEDSAVYLCASSLVSYEQYFGPGTRLTVT.

The J gene is TRBJ2-3, the V gene TRBV7-9; no firm D call. The CDR3 loop spans 11 amino acids. V was pared by 3 bases and J by 2 bases, with 0 bases between. Germline V gene sequence: CDR1 SEHNR, CDR2 FQNEAQ (reference sequence). The CDR3 DNA follows: TGTGCCAGCAGCTTCACAGATACGCAGTATTTT. Translating it yields CASSFTDTQYF. The full variable domain, with the rest looked up from reference TRBV7-9 and TRBJ2-3, is DTGVSQNPRHKITKRGQNVTFRCDPISEHNRLYWYRQTLGQGPEFLTYFQNEAQLEKSRLLSDRFSAERPKGSFSTLEIQRTEQGDSAMYLCASSFTDTQYFGPGTRLTVL.